This TCR beta chain was obtained from a study of T cells after yellow fever vaccination (dated 2019 in TCRdb). Concerning the study at large: The SMART-Seq v4 Ultra Low Input RNA kit was used to prepare libraries from fractions with low cell numbers. To follow T-cell clones before and after both primary and booster YFV17D yellow fever vaccination, bulk TCR alpha and beta repertoires underwent longitudinal sequencing. Two healthy male donors made up the cohort, one aged 18 to 29 years and the other aged 30 to 40 years. Bulk PBMC replicates and cell subsets were isolated from blood drawn at multiple timepoints before and after both primary and secondary immunization.

To note about this clonotype: The specificity of this receptor is unknown. One base away there is no much larger clone; base qualities are not given.

The treatment or condition label for this specimen denotes: live attenuated yellow fever vaccine strain. A standard Ficoll-Paque protocol was used to isolate PBMCs from peripheral blood. Dynabeads CD4 and CD8 positive selection kits were used to isolate CD4 and CD8 T-cell fractions. TriZol was used to extract RNA from bulk PBMCs, from CD4 and CD8 fractions, and from dextramer-positive and dextramer-negative fractions. V lost 4 bases and J lost 4 bases; the stretch between them is 17 bases long. From cysteine to phenylalanine, the CDR3 is 15 amino acids long. Kept here is only the CDR3 DNA, which spans 45 bases and is read in frame from base 1. CDR1 and CDR2, looked up from the germline V gene, are SGHRS and YFSETQ. This sample was sequenced with an Illumina NovaSeq 6000. TCR cDNA was made using 5'RACE template switching, a step that added a universal primer site and unique molecular identifiers. Priming of cDNA synthesis was performed from both the TCR alpha and TCR beta constant segments. Library amplification used two PCR steps, and the second PCR step added sample barcodes and sequencing adapters. Sequencing of libraries was performed on Illumina HiSeq 2500 (2x100 bp) or NovaSeq (2x150 bp). Per the original workflow: MIGEC handled demultiplexing of reads and collapsing into UMI consensus sequences, while MiXCR performed V(D)J alignment. Vaccine-responding clonotypes were defined with edgeR using replicate PBMC samples, requiring FDR below 0.01 and a log2 fold change above 5 up to day 15. Each bulk clonotype was labeled CD4 or CD8 based on which sequenced repertoire, CD4 or CD8, contained the clonotype at higher abundance. TCRdb reworked the public reads: Q25 trimming with fastp, MiXCR clone assembly, productive beta chains retained. For every CDR3 protein sequence, its rows merge into one entry that carries the most common genes and DNA. The V and J calls here are based on TCRdb, not the publication. The sample profile shows 150,000 to 200,000 distinct CDR3 sequences; approximately 10% of them were found once. The ten largest clonotypes hold 35% to 40% of the sample.

Results the study describes overall, beyond this receptor: A small share of clonotypes occurred in both CD4 and CD8 compartments, likely arising from convergent recombination. Only two donors were included in the study, so the extent to which the findings can be generalized is limited. Most clones expanded after primary vaccination were re-detected after the booster (almost 97% of CD4 and roughly 87% of CD8), suggesting broad memory maintenance. The secondary T-cell response was weaker than the primary response but faster, peaking on day 5 instead of day 15. Because abundant contaminating clonotypes from the bulk population could be contained in FACS-sorted repertoires, computational filtering was required.

The chain was built from TRBV5-1 and TRBJ2-5; confidence is insufficient to name the D gene. The sequence was obtained from a man younger than 35 who received the YFV17D yellow fever vaccine. The sequenced sample was CD8+ T cells sorted from PBMCs, obtained 45 days after the yellow fever booster vaccination. Here is the DNA: TGCGCCAGCAGCCGACGGACCCCCTATAGAGAGACCCAGTACTTC. It is translated as CASSRRTPYRETQYF.